Listed below are T cell receptor beta chains from one sample, sequenced in a study of shared clonotypes between healthy human individuals. This table comes from immunoSEQ multiplex PCR, and its TCRdb copy is limited to in-frame clones, with some not included. The data contain 2 million to 2.5 million clones, 85% to 95% of them singletons. What was sequenced was naive CD4+ T cells from PBMCs. All receptors come from a man younger than 35 in good health. Some clones in this sample may be carry-over from other donors' samples. Each CDR3 is given with its conserved first and last residue. The D gene is left open where the match is weak. Expanded clones are given a class, and other clones once, few, many or no size at all.

D gene: .
J gene: TRBJ2-1
clone size: once
V gene: TRBV2
CDR3 protein: CASSEAGGQFNEQFF
CDR3 DNA: TGTGCCAGCAGTGAAGCGGGGGGACAGTTTAATGAGCAGTTCTTC

D gene: TRBD2
J gene: TRBJ2-1
clone size: .
V gene: TRBV4-2
CDR3 protein: CASSQDPRTSEVEQFF
CDR3 DNA: TGTGCCAGCAGCCAAGACCCTAGGACTAGCGAGGTTGAGCAGTTCTTC

D gene: .
J gene: TRBJ1-1
clone size: .
V gene: TRBV7-2
CDR3 protein: CASSLNSGANTEAFF
CDR3 DNA: TGTGCCAGCAGCTTAAATTCAGGGGCGAACACTGAAGCTTTCTTT

D gene: TRBD1
J gene: TRBJ1-4
clone size: .
V gene: TRBV10-3
CDR3 protein: CAISPGTGYSEKLFF
CDR3 DNA: TGTGCCATCAGCCCAGGGACAGGGTATAGTGAAAAACTGTTTTTT

D gene: .
J gene: TRBJ2-1
clone size: .
V gene: TRBV11-3
CDR3 protein: CASSHSGEQFF
CDR3 DNA: TGTGCCAGCAGCCATAGCGGTGAGCAGTTCTTC

D gene: .
J gene: TRBJ1-2
clone size: once
V gene: TRBV6-1
CDR3 protein: CASSPQQGRSYGYTF
CDR3 DNA: TGTGCCAGCAGTCCCCAACAGGGACGGTCCTATGGCTACACCTTC

D gene: .
J gene: TRBJ1-6
clone size: once
V gene: TRBV5-6
CDR3 protein: CASSYQALRGSPLHF
CDR3 DNA: TGTGCCAGCAGTTACCAGGCCCTCCGGGGTTCACCCCTCCACTTT

D gene: TRBD1
J gene: TRBJ1-3
clone size: .
V gene: TRBV18
CDR3 protein: CASSPVQGTLSGNTIYF
CDR3 DNA: TGTGCCAGCTCACCCGTACAGGGGACCCTTTCTGGAAACACCATATATTTT

D gene: TRBD1
J gene: TRBJ1-2
clone size: .
V gene: TRBV5-6
CDR3 protein: CASSFGTGVGGYTF
CDR3 DNA: TGTGCCAGCAGCTTTGGGACAGGGGTGGGTGGCTACACCTTC

D gene: .
J gene: TRBJ2-5
clone size: .
V gene: TRBV29-1
CDR3 protein: CSVVGTPETQYF
CDR3 DNA: TGCAGCGTTGTGGGGACACCAGAGACCCAGTACTTC

D gene: TRBD2
J gene: TRBJ2-7
clone size: once
V gene: TRBV29-1
CDR3 protein: CSTLTSGPSYEQYF
CDR3 DNA: TGCAGCACCCTGACTAGCGGGCCCTCCTACGAGCAGTACTTC

D gene: .
J gene: TRBJ2-7
clone size: .
V gene: TRBV11-3
CDR3 protein: CASSLGLQGPYEQYF
CDR3 DNA: TGTGCCAGCAGCTTAGGGCTACAGGGTCCCTACGAGCAGTACTTC

D gene: TRBD1
J gene: TRBJ1-1
clone size: once
V gene: TRBV5-1
CDR3 protein: CASSLVTGETEAFF
CDR3 DNA: TGCGCCAGCAGCTTGGTTACAGGGGAGACTGAAGCTTTCTTT

D gene: TRBD2
J gene: TRBJ2-2
clone size: .
V gene: TRBV5-4
CDR3 protein: CASSRGGLAGGPSGELFF
CDR3 DNA: TGTGCCAGCAGCCGGGGGGGACTAGCGGGAGGGCCCTCCGGGGAGCTGTTTTTT

D gene: TRBD2
J gene: TRBJ2-1
clone size: .
V gene: TRBV2
CDR3 protein: CASGSTSGRFIEQFF
CDR3 DNA: TGTGCCAGCGGCTCGACTAGCGGGAGGTTTATTGAGCAGTTCTTC

D gene: .
J gene: TRBJ2-7
clone size: .
V gene: TRBV5-1
CDR3 protein: CASRNPGDPSFSYEQYF
CDR3 DNA: TGCGCCAGCAGGAACCCAGGGGACCCATCTTTCTCCTACGAGCAGTACTTC

D gene: .
J gene: TRBJ1-1
clone size: .
V gene: TRBV29-1
CDR3 protein: CSAERAPGNTEAFF
CDR3 DNA: TGCAGCGCCGAGAGGGCCCCTGGGAACACTGAAGCTTTCTTT

D gene: .
J gene: TRBJ2-3
clone size: .
V gene: TRBV6-5
CDR3 protein: CASAGTQYTDTQYF
CDR3 DNA: TGTGCCAGCGCCGGGACCCAGTACACAGATACGCAGTATTTT

D gene: .
J gene: TRBJ1-2
clone size: .
V gene: TRBV7-9
CDR3 protein: CASSLARGSSGYTF
CDR3 DNA: TGTGCCAGCAGCTTAGCAAGGGGTAGCTCTGGCTACACCTTC

D gene: TRBD2
J gene: TRBJ2-5
clone size: .
V gene: TRBV5-1
CDR3 protein: CASSLYGTIGLAPQETQYF
CDR3 DNA: TGCGCCAGCAGCTTGTATGGGACGATCGGACTAGCGCCGCAAGAGACCCAGTACTTC

D gene: .
J gene: TRBJ2-1
clone size: .
V gene: TRBV11-2
CDR3 protein: CASSLGRGPNEQFF
CDR3 DNA: TGTGCCAGCAGCTTAGGGCGAGGGCCCAATGAGCAGTTCTTC

D gene: .
J gene: TRBJ2-7
clone size: .
V gene: TRBV28
CDR3 protein: CATLGAATYEQYF
CDR3 DNA: TGTGCCACCCTCGGAGCAGCAACCTACGAGCAGTACTTC

D gene: .
J gene: TRBJ2-1
clone size: .
V gene: TRBV28
CDR3 protein: CASTTTRRGLIDEQFF
CDR3 DNA: TGTGCCAGCACCACTACCCGCCGGGGGCTAATCGATGAGCAGTTCTTC

D gene: .
J gene: TRBJ1-4
clone size: .
V gene: TRBV5-1
CDR3 protein: CASSLAPQTEKLFF
CDR3 DNA: TGCGCCAGCAGCTTGGCCCCCCAGACTGAAAAACTGTTTTTT

D gene: TRBD1
J gene: TRBJ1-3
clone size: .
V gene: TRBV28
CDR3 protein: CASSIIGTEGSGNTIYF
CDR3 DNA: TGTGCCAGCAGCATAATCGGGACAGAAGGCTCTGGAAACACCATATATTTT

D gene: TRBD1
J gene: TRBJ1-1
clone size: .
V gene: TRBV5-1
CDR3 protein: CASTPGTGSDGTEAFF
CDR3 DNA: TGCGCCAGCACCCCCGGGACAGGGAGTGATGGGACTGAAGCTTTCTTT

D gene: .
J gene: TRBJ2-1
clone size: .
V gene: TRBV7-9
CDR3 protein: CASSRPGTPYNEQFF
CDR3 DNA: TGTGCCAGCAGCCGTCCCGGGACACCCTACAATGAGCAGTTCTTC

D gene: .
J gene: TRBJ2-2
clone size: .
V gene: TRBV19
CDR3 protein: CASSFRTPNTGELFF
CDR3 DNA: TGTGCCAGTAGTTTCAGGACACCTAACACCGGGGAGCTGTTTTTT

D gene: .
J gene: TRBJ2-2
clone size: once
V gene: TRBV5-5
CDR3 protein: CASSLFRGSTGELFF
CDR3 DNA: TGTGCCAGCAGCCTTTTTCGGGGATCTACCGGGGAGCTGTTTTTT

D gene: .
J gene: TRBJ1-2
clone size: once
V gene: TRBV6-5
CDR3 protein: CASSQGVGYTF
CDR3 DNA: TGTGCCAGCAGTCAGGGAGTTGGCTACACCTTC

D gene: .
J gene: TRBJ2-3
clone size: .
V gene: TRBV7-2
CDR3 protein: CASSLRSSDTQYF
CDR3 DNA: TGTGCCAGCAGCTTACGGAGTTCAGATACGCAGTATTTT

D gene: TRBD1
J gene: TRBJ1-5
clone size: .
V gene: TRBV4-3
CDR3 protein: CASSDRHGQGIVQPQHF
CDR3 DNA: TGCGCCAGCAGCGACCGGCATGGACAGGGAATCGTTCAGCCCCAGCATTTT

D gene: .
J gene: TRBJ2-1
clone size: .
V gene: TRBV7-9
CDR3 protein: CASSFLRQLGNEQFF
CDR3 DNA: TGTGCCAGCAGCTTTTTACGACAACTAGGCAATGAGCAGTTCTTC

D gene: .
J gene: TRBJ2-7
clone size: .
V gene: TRBV20-1
CDR3 protein: CSANKAYEQYF
CDR3 DNA: TGCAGTGCAAATAAGGCATACGAGCAGTACTTC

D gene: .
J gene: TRBJ2-3
clone size: .
V gene: TRBV7-2
CDR3 protein: CASSLGVTSTDTQYF
CDR3 DNA: TGTGCCAGCAGCTTAGGCGTAACTAGCACAGATACGCAGTATTTT

D gene: TRBD1
J gene: TRBJ1-6
clone size: .
V gene: TRBV2
CDR3 protein: CASRGQRGESPLHF
CDR3 DNA: TGTGCCAGCAGGGGACAGAGGGGTGAATCACCCCTCCACTTT

D gene: .
J gene: TRBJ1-1
clone size: .
V gene: TRBV6-6
CDR3 protein: CASVPGTVNTEAFF
CDR3 DNA: TGTGCCAGTGTCCCCGGAACGGTGAACACTGAAGCTTTCTTT

D gene: .
J gene: TRBJ2-3
clone size: .
V gene: TRBV9
CDR3 protein: CASSVGEGGRTDTQYF
CDR3 DNA: TGTGCCAGCAGCGTAGGAGAGGGGGGCCGCACAGATACGCAGTATTTT

D gene: .
J gene: TRBJ2-1
clone size: once
V gene: TRBV5-5
CDR3 protein: CASSLFGTENNEQFF
CDR3 DNA: TGTGCCAGCAGCTTGTTTGGGACGGAGAACAATGAGCAGTTCTTC

D gene: .
J gene: TRBJ1-1
clone size: few
V gene: TRBV19
CDR3 protein: CASSIGGLTEAFF
CDR3 DNA: TGTGCCAGTAGTATCGGGGGACTCACTGAAGCTTTCTTT

D gene: .
J gene: TRBJ2-5
clone size: .
V gene: TRBV4-1
CDR3 protein: CASSQGSGETQYF
CDR3 DNA: TGCGCCAGCAGCCAAGGGTCAGGGGAGACCCAGTACTTC

D gene: .
J gene: TRBJ2-7
clone size: .
V gene: TRBV10-2
CDR3 protein: CASSERRAVEYF
CDR3 DNA: TGCGCCAGCAGTGAGAGGAGGGCAGTTGAGTACTTC

D gene: TRBD1
J gene: TRBJ2-1
clone size: .
V gene: TRBV5-6
CDR3 protein: CATRNQGADFYEQFF
CDR3 DNA: TGTGCCACCCGTAACCAGGGGGCGGATTTCTATGAGCAGTTCTTC

D gene: .
J gene: TRBJ1-2
clone size: .
V gene: TRBV6-5
CDR3 protein: CASRDPRGYGYTF
CDR3 DNA: TGTGCCAGCAGAGACCCGAGGGGCTATGGCTACACCTTC

D gene: .
J gene: TRBJ2-5
clone size: .
V gene: TRBV5-1
CDR3 protein: CASSPPGVGETQYF
CDR3 DNA: TGCGCCAGCAGCCCTCCCGGGGTGGGTGAGACCCAGTACTTC